This T cell receptor beta chain stems from a study of cytomegalovirus exposure and HLA in healthy donors. Study-wide results and caveats: Specificity for CMV antigens was confirmed in vitro for a few of the CMV-associated chains. There were around 160 TCR beta chains listed as cytomegalovirus-associated. Reportedly, cytomegalovirus status was diagnosed with high sensitivity and specificity.

This clone was seen a single time. What it binds is unknown. There are 13 residues in the CDR3. CDR1 and CDR2 (germline): MNHNS, SASEGT. Trimming shortened V by 5 bases and J by 4 bases, and 11 bases separated the two germline ends. Method: immunoSEQ multiplex PCR; TCRdb's copy keeps in-frame clones and lacks some. This table holds some 210,000 clones, around 78% found once. Separate from the 666-subject first cohort, the roughly 120-subject validation cohort was the one that the donors belonged to. J is TRBJ1-2 and V is TRBV6-1, with a weak D call TRBD1 (5 bases). This receptor was identified in a woman younger than 30 in good health and CMV-seronegative. The specimen sequenced was PBMCs. CDR3 in DNA: TGTGCCAGCAGTACTACAGGCCTCTATGGCTACACCTTC. It encodes CASSTTGLYGYTF.